The rows below give T cell receptor beta chains drawn from one sample of a study of patients and donors after allogeneic stem cell transplantation. TCRdb independently ran MiXCR on the RT-PCR reads; one entry per CDR3 protein. This sample yields about 160,000 distinct CDR3 sequences, of which 24% are seen a single time; roughly a quarter belongs to the top ten. Sequenced: blood, either unsorted or a sorted T cell fraction (not recorded which). These receptors came from a human donor who was either an allogeneic HSCT recipient or a stem cell or donor lymphocyte infusion donor (not recorded which). It is not recorded whose cells these are; they may come from a transplant donor. Each CDR3 is given with its conserved first and last residue. The D gene is left open where the match is weak. Rows may omit the clone size; those that give it use once, few, many or a size class.

v_call: TRBV5-1
j_call: TRBJ2-3
d_call: NA
clone_size: few
cdr3_length: 14
cdr3_aa: CASSLAWVKDTQYF
cdr3_nt: TGCGCCAGCAGCTTGGCGTGGGTGAAAGATACGCAGTATTTT

v_call: TRBV4-3
j_call: TRBJ1-4
d_call: NA
clone_size: NA
cdr3_length: 14
cdr3_aa: CASSQLTSGEKLFF
cdr3_nt: TGCGCCAGCAGCCAATTAACTTCCGGTGAAAAACTGTTTTTT

v_call: TRBV5-1
j_call: TRBJ2-7
d_call: NA
clone_size: NA
cdr3_length: 13
cdr3_aa: CASSLDNSYEQYF
cdr3_nt: TGCGCCAGCAGCTTGGACAACTCCTACGAGCAGTACTTC

v_call: TRBV7-9
j_call: TRBJ2-1
d_call: NA
clone_size: few
cdr3_length: 14
cdr3_aa: CASSLVFGHNEQFF
cdr3_nt: TGTGCCAGCAGCTTAGTCTTCGGTCACAATGAGCAGTTCTTC

v_call: TRBV12-3/TRBV12-4
j_call: TRBJ2-5
d_call: NA
clone_size: NA
cdr3_length: 14
cdr3_aa: CASSEEQVRETQYF
cdr3_nt: TGTGCCAGCAGTGAAGAACAGGTTAGAGAGACCCAGTACTTC

v_call: TRBV12-3/TRBV12-4
j_call: TRBJ2-3
d_call: NA
clone_size: few
cdr3_length: 12
cdr3_aa: CASSLWGDTQYF
cdr3_nt: TGTGCCAGCAGTTTATGGGGAGATACGCAGTATTTT

v_call: TRBV18
j_call: TRBJ2-1
d_call: NA
clone_size: NA
cdr3_length: 14
cdr3_aa: CASSPRISGGEQFF
cdr3_nt: TGTGCCAGCTCACCACGGATCAGTGGTGGTGAGCAGTTCTTC

v_call: TRBV4-2
j_call: TRBJ1-5
d_call: NA
clone_size: many
cdr3_length: 16
cdr3_aa: CASSQGRERLHQPQHF
cdr3_nt: TGTGCCAGCAGCCAAGGGAGAGAGAGGCTTCATCAGCCCCAGCATTTT

v_call: TRBV7-7
j_call: TRBJ2-5
d_call: TRBD2
clone_size: few
cdr3_length: 14
cdr3_aa: CASSLEAGGETQYF
cdr3_nt: TGTGCCAGCAGCTTAGAAGCGGGGGGAGAGACCCAGTACTTC

v_call: TRBV5-1
j_call: TRBJ2-1
d_call: NA
clone_size: NA
cdr3_length: 17
cdr3_aa: CASSGSLAGTLYNEQFF
cdr3_nt: TGCGCCAGCAGCGGTTCCCTTGCCGGGACACTTTACAATGAGCAGTTCTTC

v_call: TRBV2
j_call: TRBJ2-1
d_call: NA
clone_size: NA
cdr3_length: 13
cdr3_aa: CASSKDFSGAQFF
cdr3_nt: TGTGCCAGCAGTAAGGACTTTTCCGGGGCGCAGTTCTTC

v_call: TRBV5-1
j_call: TRBJ1-1
d_call: TRBD1
clone_size: many
cdr3_length: 15
cdr3_aa: CASSLGPGGNTEAFF
cdr3_nt: TGCGCCAGCAGCTTGGGTCCAGGGGGGAACACTGAAGCTTTCTTT

v_call: TRBV6-5
j_call: TRBJ1-2
d_call: NA
clone_size: NA
cdr3_length: 14
cdr3_aa: CASKTAEANYGYTF
cdr3_nt: TGTGCCAGCAAGACAGCTGAAGCTAACTATGGCTACACCTTC

v_call: TRBV12-3/TRBV12-4
j_call: TRBJ2-3
d_call: NA
clone_size: few
cdr3_length: 13
cdr3_aa: CASTPGWLDTQYF
cdr3_nt: TGTGCCAGCACCCCAGGGTGGTTGGATACGCAGTATTTT

v_call: TRBV20-1
j_call: TRBJ2-1
d_call: NA
clone_size: NA
cdr3_length: 15
cdr3_aa: CSARDRSRELNEQFF
cdr3_nt: TGCAGTGCTAGAGATCGCTCTAGGGAGCTCAATGAGCAGTTCTTC

v_call: TRBV5-1
j_call: TRBJ2-7
d_call: TRBD2
clone_size: NA
cdr3_length: 16
cdr3_aa: CASSLDGTSDSYEQYF
cdr3_nt: TGCGCCAGCAGCTTGGACGGGACTAGCGACTCCTACGAGCAGTACTTC

v_call: TRBV5-1
j_call: TRBJ1-5
d_call: TRBD1
clone_size: NA
cdr3_length: 18
cdr3_aa: CASSVDRGDRYSNQPQHF
cdr3_nt: TGCGCCAGCAGCGTGGACAGGGGCGATCGCTATAGCAATCAGCCCCAGCATTTT

v_call: TRBV4-3
j_call: TRBJ1-5
d_call: NA
clone_size: few
cdr3_length: 13
cdr3_aa: CASSQDSGQPQHF
cdr3_nt: TGCGCCAGCAGCCAAGACAGCGGCCAGCCCCAGCATTTT

v_call: TRBV14
j_call: TRBJ2-3
d_call: TRBD1
clone_size: NA
cdr3_length: 14
cdr3_aa: CASSQTGNADTQYF
cdr3_nt: TGTGCCAGCAGCCAGACAGGGAACGCAGATACGCAGTATTTT

v_call: TRBV9
j_call: TRBJ2-1
d_call: NA
clone_size: NA
cdr3_length: 11
cdr3_aa: CASSGDNEQFF
cdr3_nt: TGTGCCAGCAGCGGAGACAATGAGCAGTTCTTC

v_call: TRBV20-1
j_call: TRBJ2-1
d_call: NA
clone_size: few
cdr3_length: 11
cdr3_aa: CSATWGGEQFF
cdr3_nt: TGCAGTGCTACGTGGGGAGGTGAGCAGTTCTTC

v_call: TRBV7-9
j_call: TRBJ1-2
d_call: NA
clone_size: NA
cdr3_length: 13
cdr3_aa: CASSYGGAYGYTF
cdr3_nt: TGTGCCAGCAGCTACGGGGGTGCCTATGGCTACACCTTC

v_call: TRBV2
j_call: TRBJ2-3
d_call: NA
clone_size: NA
cdr3_length: 15
cdr3_aa: CAGGNGQAPADTQYF
cdr3_nt: TGTGCCGGTGGAAACGGCCAAGCCCCCGCAGATACGCAGTATTTT

v_call: TRBV10-3
j_call: TRBJ2-1
d_call: NA
clone_size: few
cdr3_length: 15
cdr3_aa: CAINYRIIPPGEQFF
cdr3_nt: TGTGCCATCAACTACAGGATCATTCCTCCGGGTGAGCAGTTCTTC

v_call: TRBV5-5
j_call: TRBJ1-6
d_call: NA
clone_size: few
cdr3_length: 12
cdr3_aa: CASSFLDSPLHF
cdr3_nt: TGTGCCAGCAGCTTTCTAGATTCACCCCTCCACTTT

v_call: TRBV7-9
j_call: TRBJ1-4
d_call: TRBD1
clone_size: NA
cdr3_length: 15
cdr3_aa: CASSLAGRGREKLFF
cdr3_nt: TGTGCCAGCAGCTTAGCGGGCAGGGGGCGAGAAAAACTGTTTTTT

v_call: TRBV12-3/TRBV12-4
j_call: TRBJ1-6
d_call: TRBD1
clone_size: NA
cdr3_length: 13
cdr3_aa: CASCLEGAGPLHF
cdr3_nt: TGTGCCAGCTGCCTCGAGGGGGCAGGACCCCTCCACTTT

v_call: TRBV20-1
j_call: TRBJ1-5
d_call: NA
clone_size: few
cdr3_length: 16
cdr3_aa: CSARALGTVSNQPQHF
cdr3_nt: TGCAGTGCTAGAGCCCTTGGGACGGTTAGCAATCAGCCCCAGCATTTT

v_call: TRBV7-2
j_call: TRBJ2-1
d_call: TRBD1
clone_size: few
cdr3_length: 13
cdr3_aa: CASSIGQGDEQFF
cdr3_nt: TGTGCCAGCAGCATCGGACAGGGGGATGAGCAGTTCTTC

v_call: TRBV2
j_call: TRBJ1-1
d_call: NA
clone_size: few
cdr3_length: 15
cdr3_aa: CASSGRRQMNTEAFF
cdr3_nt: TGTGCCAGCAGTGGGAGGCGACAGATGAACACTGAAGCTTTCTTT

v_call: TRBV20-1
j_call: TRBJ1-2
d_call: TRBD1
clone_size: many
cdr3_length: 15
cdr3_aa: CSAFDRDRNYYGYTF
cdr3_nt: TGCAGTGCTTTCGACCGGGACAGAAATTACTATGGCTACACCTTC

v_call: TRBV12-3/TRBV12-4
j_call: TRBJ2-2
d_call: TRBD1
clone_size: NA
cdr3_length: 16
cdr3_aa: CASRKTGGQNTGELFF
cdr3_nt: TGTGCCAGCAGGAAGACAGGGGGCCAGAACACCGGGGAGCTGTTTTTT

v_call: TRBV20-1
j_call: TRBJ2-7
d_call: NA
clone_size: few
cdr3_length: 12
cdr3_aa: CSTNGRGDEQYF
cdr3_nt: TGCAGTACCAACGGCCGAGGGGACGAGCAGTACTTC

v_call: TRBV5-1
j_call: TRBJ1-6
d_call: NA
clone_size: many
cdr3_length: 16
cdr3_aa: CASSLLGDSYNSPLHF
cdr3_nt: TGCGCCAGCAGCTTGTTGGGGGACTCCTATAATTCACCCCTCCACTTT

v_call: TRBV2
j_call: TRBJ1-5
d_call: NA
clone_size: NA
cdr3_length: 12
cdr3_aa: CASSRDNQPQHF
cdr3_nt: TGTGCCAGCAGCAGGGACAATCAGCCCCAGCATTTT

v_call: TRBV5-1
j_call: TRBJ1-2
d_call: NA
clone_size: few
cdr3_length: 15
cdr3_aa: CASSDRDTLTYGYTF
cdr3_nt: TGCGCCAGCAGCGACCGGGACACCCTTACCTATGGCTACACCTTC

v_call: TRBV19
j_call: TRBJ1-2
d_call: NA
clone_size: NA
cdr3_length: 14
cdr3_aa: CASSMTRGVYGYTF
cdr3_nt: TGTGCCAGTAGTATGACAAGGGGGGTCTATGGCTACACCTTC